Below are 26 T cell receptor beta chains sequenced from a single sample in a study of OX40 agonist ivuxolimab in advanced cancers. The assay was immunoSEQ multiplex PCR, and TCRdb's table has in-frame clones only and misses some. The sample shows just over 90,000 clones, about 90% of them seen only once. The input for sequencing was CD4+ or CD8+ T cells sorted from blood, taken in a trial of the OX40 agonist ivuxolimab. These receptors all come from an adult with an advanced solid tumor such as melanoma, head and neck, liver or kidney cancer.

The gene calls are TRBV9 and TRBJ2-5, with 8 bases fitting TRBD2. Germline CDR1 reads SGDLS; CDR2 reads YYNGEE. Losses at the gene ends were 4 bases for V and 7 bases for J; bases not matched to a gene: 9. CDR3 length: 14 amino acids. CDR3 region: CASSSLGGRWTQYF. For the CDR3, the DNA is TGTGCCAGCAGCAGCCTGGGCGGGAGGTGGACCCAGTACTTC.

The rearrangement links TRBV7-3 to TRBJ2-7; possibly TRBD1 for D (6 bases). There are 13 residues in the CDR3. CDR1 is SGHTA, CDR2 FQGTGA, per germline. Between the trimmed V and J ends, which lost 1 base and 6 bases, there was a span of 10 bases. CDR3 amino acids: CASSLRRGGEQYF. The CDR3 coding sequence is TGTGCCAGCAGCTTAAGGCGAGGGGGCGAGCAGTACTTC.

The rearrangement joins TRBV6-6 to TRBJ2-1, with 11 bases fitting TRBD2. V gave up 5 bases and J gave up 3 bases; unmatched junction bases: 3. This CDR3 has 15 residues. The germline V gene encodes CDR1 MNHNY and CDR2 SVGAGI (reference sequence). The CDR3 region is CASSLAGGNYNEQFF. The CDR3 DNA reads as TGTGCCAGCAGTCTAGCGGGAGGAAACTACAATGAGCAGTTCTTC.

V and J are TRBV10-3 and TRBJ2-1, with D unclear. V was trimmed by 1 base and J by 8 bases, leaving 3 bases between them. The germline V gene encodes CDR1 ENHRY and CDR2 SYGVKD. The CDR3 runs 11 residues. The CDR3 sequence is CAISELDEQFF. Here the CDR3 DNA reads TGTGCCATCAGTGAGTTGGATGAGCAGTTCTTC.

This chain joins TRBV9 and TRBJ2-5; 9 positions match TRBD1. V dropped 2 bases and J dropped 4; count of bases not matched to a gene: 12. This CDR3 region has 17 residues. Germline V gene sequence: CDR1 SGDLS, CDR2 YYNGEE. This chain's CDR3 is CASSVAPGQGPGETQYF. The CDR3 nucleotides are TGTGCCAGCAGCGTGGCCCCGGGACAGGGTCCGGGAGAGACCCAGTACTTC.

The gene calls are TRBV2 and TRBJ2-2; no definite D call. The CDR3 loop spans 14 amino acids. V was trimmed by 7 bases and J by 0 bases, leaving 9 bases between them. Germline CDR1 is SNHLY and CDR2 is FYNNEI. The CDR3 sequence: CASKIGSNTGELFF. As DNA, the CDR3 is TGTGCCAGCAAAATCGGATCGAACACCGGGGAGCTGTTTTTT.

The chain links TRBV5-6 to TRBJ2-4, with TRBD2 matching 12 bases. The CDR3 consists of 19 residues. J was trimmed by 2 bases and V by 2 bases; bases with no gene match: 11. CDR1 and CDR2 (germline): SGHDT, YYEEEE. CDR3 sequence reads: CASSFGTSGRPWPKNIQYF. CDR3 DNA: TGTGCCAGCAGCTTTGGGACTAGCGGGCGCCCTTGGCCCAAAAACATTCAGTACTTC.

CDR3 in amino acids: CASSQSSRPLHF. The CDR3 DNA reads as TGTGCCAGCAGCCAAAGTTCCCGCCCCCTCCACTTT. The V and J genes are TRBV14 and TRBJ1-6, with D uncertain. V was shortened by 2 bases and J by 13 bases, with 9 bases between the two germline ends. Germline V CDR1 and CDR2: SGHDN, FVKESK. CDR3 size: 12 residues.

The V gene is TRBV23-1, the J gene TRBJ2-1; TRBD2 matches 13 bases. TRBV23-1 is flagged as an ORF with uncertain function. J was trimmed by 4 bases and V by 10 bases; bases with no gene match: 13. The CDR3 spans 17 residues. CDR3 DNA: TGCGCCAAAGGCCTAACTGGGACTAGCGGGACGTACAATGAGCAGTTCTTC. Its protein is CAKGLTGTSGTYNEQFF.

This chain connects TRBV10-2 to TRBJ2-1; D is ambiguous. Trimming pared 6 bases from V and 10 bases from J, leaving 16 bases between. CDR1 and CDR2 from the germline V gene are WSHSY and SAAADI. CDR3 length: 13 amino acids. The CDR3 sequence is CASRERVFDEQFF. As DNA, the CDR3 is TGCGCCAGCAGGGAAAGGGTCTTCGACGAGCAGTTCTTC.

The CDR3 region has the DNA TGCGCCAGCAGCTTGGCCGGCGGGAGGGCCACAGATACGCAGTATTTT. It yields the protein CASSLAGGRATDTQYF. The V and J genes are TRBV5-1 and TRBJ2-3; 9 bases are shared with TRBD2. This CDR3 region has 16 residues. Unmatched junction bases numbered 4, after V lost 0 bases and J lost 2 bases. The V gene's germline CDR1 is SGHRS and CDR2 YFSETQ.

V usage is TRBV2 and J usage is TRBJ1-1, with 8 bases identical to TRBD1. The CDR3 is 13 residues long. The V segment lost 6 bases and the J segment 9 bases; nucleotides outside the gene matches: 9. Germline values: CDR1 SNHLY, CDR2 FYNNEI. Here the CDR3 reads CASSQGAAVKAFF. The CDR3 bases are TGTGCCAGCAGCCAGGGGGCGGCTGTTAAAGCTTTCTTT.

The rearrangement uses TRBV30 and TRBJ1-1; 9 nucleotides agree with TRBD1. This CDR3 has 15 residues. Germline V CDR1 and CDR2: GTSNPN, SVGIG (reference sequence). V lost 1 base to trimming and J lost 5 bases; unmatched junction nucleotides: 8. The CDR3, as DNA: TGTGCCTGGAGTGCGGGACAGGGCTCGGGGACTGAAGCTTTCTTT. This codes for CAWSAGQGSGTEAFF.

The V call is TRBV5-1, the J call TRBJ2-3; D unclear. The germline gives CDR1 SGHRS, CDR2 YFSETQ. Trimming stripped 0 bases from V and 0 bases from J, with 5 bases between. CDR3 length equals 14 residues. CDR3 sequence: CASSLGPSTDTQYF. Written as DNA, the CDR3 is TGCGCCAGCAGCTTGGGCCCCAGCACAGATACGCAGTATTTT.

The CDR3 spells CASSTHRGANSYEQYF. CDR3 DNA: TGCGCCAGCAGCACCCACAGGGGAGCCAACTCCTACGAGCAGTACTTC. This chain links TRBV4-3 with TRBJ2-7, with 7 bases lining up with TRBD1. V dropped 5 bases and J dropped 0; count of bases not matched to a gene: 10. The CDR3 is 16 residues long. In germline, CDR1 is LGHNA, CDR2 YSLEER.

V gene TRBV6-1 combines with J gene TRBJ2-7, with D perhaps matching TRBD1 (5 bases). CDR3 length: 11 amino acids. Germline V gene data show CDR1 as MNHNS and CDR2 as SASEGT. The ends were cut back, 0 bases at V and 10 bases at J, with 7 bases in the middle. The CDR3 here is CASSEAQDQYF. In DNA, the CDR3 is TGTGCCAGCAGTGAAGCACAGGACCAGTACTTC.

For the CDR3, the DNA is TGTGCCAGTAGGCGACAGGGTGAGACCCAGTACTTC. Protein product: CASRRQGETQYF. The chain couples TRBV19 to TRBJ2-5; 7 nucleotides match TRBD1. V lost 6 bases to trimming and J lost 5 bases; unmatched junction nucleotides: 3. The CDR3 extends over 12 amino acids. Germline values: CDR1 LNHDA, CDR2 SQIVND (reference sequence).

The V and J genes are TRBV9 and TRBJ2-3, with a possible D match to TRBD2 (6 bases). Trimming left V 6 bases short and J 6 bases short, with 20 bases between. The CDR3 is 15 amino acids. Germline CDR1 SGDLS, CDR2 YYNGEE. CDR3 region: CASISPGLHPDTQYF. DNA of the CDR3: TGTGCCAGCATCTCGCCGGGACTCCACCCGGATACGCAGTATTTT.

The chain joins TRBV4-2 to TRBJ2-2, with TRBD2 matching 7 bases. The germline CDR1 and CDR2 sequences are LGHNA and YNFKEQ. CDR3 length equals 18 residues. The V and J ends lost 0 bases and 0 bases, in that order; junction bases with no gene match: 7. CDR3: CASSQDTRAGPNTGELFF. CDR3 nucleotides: TGTGCCAGCAGCCAAGATACTCGAGCGGGACCGAACACCGGGGAGCTGTTTTTT.

The CDR3 here is CASSLAVYNEQFF. DNA of the CDR3: TGTGCCAGCAGCCTAGCGGTGTACAATGAGCAGTTCTTC. J is TRBJ2-1 and V is TRBV9, with TRBD2 identical over 7 bases. The CDR3 spans 13 residues. CDR1 is SGDLS and CDR2 is YYNGEE in the germline V gene. The V gene end was trimmed by 4 bases and the J gene end by 4 bases; junction bases not matched to a gene: 2.

The CDR3 reads CASSVQGFHGYTF. CDR3 sequence (DNA): TGTGCCAGCAGCGTACAGGGATTCCATGGCTACACCTTC. The chain couples TRBV9 to TRBJ1-2; a weak D match, TRBD1 (5 bases). Deletions cut 1 base from V and 6 bases from J, with 10 bases between. This CDR3 is 13 amino acids long. Germline lookup yields CDR1 SGDLS and CDR2 YYNGEE.

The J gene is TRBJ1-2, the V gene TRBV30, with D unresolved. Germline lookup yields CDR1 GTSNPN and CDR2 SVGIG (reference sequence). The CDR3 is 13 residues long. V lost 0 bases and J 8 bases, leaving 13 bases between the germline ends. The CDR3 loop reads CAWSVVTSYGYTF. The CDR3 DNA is TGTGCCTGGAGTGTTGTGACATCTTACGGCTACACCTTC.

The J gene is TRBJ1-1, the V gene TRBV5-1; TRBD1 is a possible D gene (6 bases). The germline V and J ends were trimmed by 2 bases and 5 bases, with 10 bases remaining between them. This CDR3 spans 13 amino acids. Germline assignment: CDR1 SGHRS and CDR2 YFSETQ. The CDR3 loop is CASSLQGGTEAFF. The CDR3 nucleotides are TGCGCCAGCAGCTTACAGGGAGGGACTGAAGCTTTCTTT. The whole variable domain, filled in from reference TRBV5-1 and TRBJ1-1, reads KAGVTQTPRYLIKTRGQQVTLSCSPISGHRSVSWYQQTPGQGLQFLFEYFSETQRNKGNFPGRFSGRQFSNSRSEMNVSTLELGDSALYLCASSLQGGTEAFFGQGTRLTVV.

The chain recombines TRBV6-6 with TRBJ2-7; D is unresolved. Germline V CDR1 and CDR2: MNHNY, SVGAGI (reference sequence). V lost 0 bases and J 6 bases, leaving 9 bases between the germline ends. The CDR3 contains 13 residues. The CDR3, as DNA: TGTGCCAGCAGTTACTCGCCTGGGGTCGAGCAGTACTTC. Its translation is CASSYSPGVEQYF.

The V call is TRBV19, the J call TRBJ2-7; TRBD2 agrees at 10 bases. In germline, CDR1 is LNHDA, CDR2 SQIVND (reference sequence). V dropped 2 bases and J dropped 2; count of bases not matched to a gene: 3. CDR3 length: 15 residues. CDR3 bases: TGTGCCAGTAGTATACTAGCGGGAGTTCCCTACGAGCAGTACTTC. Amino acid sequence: CASSILAGVPYEQYF.

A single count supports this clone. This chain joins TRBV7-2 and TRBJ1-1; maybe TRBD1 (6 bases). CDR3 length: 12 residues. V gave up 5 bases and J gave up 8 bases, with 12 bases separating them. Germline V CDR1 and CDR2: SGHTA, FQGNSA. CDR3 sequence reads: CASSATGTEAFF. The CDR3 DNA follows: TGTGCCAGCAGCGCAACCGGGACAGAAGCTTTCTTT. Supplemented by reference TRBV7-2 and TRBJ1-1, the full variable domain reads GAGVSQSPSNKVTEKGKDVELRCDPISGHTALYWYRQSLGQGLEFLIYFQGNSAPDKSGLPSDRFSAERTGGSVSTLTIQRTQQEDSAVYLCASSATGTEAFFGQGTRLTVV.